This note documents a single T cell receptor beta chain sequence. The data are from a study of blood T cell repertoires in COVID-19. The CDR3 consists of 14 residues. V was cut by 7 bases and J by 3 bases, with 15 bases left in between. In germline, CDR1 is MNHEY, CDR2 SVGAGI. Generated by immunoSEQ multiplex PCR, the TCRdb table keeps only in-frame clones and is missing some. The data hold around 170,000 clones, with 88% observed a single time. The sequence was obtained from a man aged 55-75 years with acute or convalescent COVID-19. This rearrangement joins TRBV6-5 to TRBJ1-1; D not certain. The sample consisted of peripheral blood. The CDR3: CASKAGTVDTEAFF. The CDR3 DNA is TGTGCCAGCAAGGCAGGCACGGTGGACACTGAAGCTTTCTTT.